This TCR beta chain was recorded in a study of CD8+ T cells in alopecia areata. V was pared by 6 bases and J by 0 bases, with 8 bases of the junction left unmatched. Germline assignment: CDR1 SEHNR and CDR2 FQNEAQ (reference sequence). The CDR3 is made up of 16 amino acids. Investigators isolated RNA and reverse transcribed it into cDNA to act as the sequencing template. The data were produced by immunoSEQ multiplex PCR, yet TCRdb's version contains in-frame clones alone and is incomplete. The data contain approximately 140,000 clones, 80% to 90% of them seen just once; the ten biggest clones take up around 15%.

The TCR originated in a human donor with alopecia areata. Source: CD8+ T cells sorted from blood, taken at week 0. The chain uses TRBV7-9 and TRBJ2-3, with TRBD1 matching over 8 bases. The CDR3 loop is CASRTGTGESTDTQYF. The CDR3 nucleotides are TGTGCCAGCAGAACTGGGACAGGAGAGAGCACAGATACGCAGTATTTT.